This TCR beta chain was obtained from a study of shared clonotypes between healthy human individuals. Study-level background: Per donor, CD8 memory used one plate, CD8 naive used two, CD4 memory used three and CD4 naive used three. Study-wide points: Non-shared clonotypes showed lower generation probabilities than clonotypes common to all four donors. Incompleteness in sorted-subset sequencing, despite large depth, was shown by rarefaction. Naive subsets, compared against memory subsets, generally had larger estimated richness values.

In this sample, this clone turned up a few times. Its antigen is still unknown. TCRdb keeps only in-frame clones here, not all; method: immunoSEQ multiplex PCR. Counted here are hundreds of thousands of clones, about 78% occurring once; the ten biggest clones make up under 2%. Sequencing used memory CD4+ T cells sorted from blood. This sample's subset: CD45RA-negative fraction. The source of this sequence is a woman aged 25 to 39 in good health.

CDR3 residues: CASRPLAGGPGNEQFF. The CDR3, as DNA: TGCGCCAGCAGACCTCTAGCGGGAGGGCCGGGTAATGAGCAGTTCTTC. The chain links TRBV5-1 to TRBJ2-1; 12 positions match TRBD2. Per germline, CDR1 SGHRS and CDR2 YFSETQ. The ends lost 5 bases at V and 7 bases at J; junction bases unmatched: 10. The CDR3 loop spans 16 amino acids.